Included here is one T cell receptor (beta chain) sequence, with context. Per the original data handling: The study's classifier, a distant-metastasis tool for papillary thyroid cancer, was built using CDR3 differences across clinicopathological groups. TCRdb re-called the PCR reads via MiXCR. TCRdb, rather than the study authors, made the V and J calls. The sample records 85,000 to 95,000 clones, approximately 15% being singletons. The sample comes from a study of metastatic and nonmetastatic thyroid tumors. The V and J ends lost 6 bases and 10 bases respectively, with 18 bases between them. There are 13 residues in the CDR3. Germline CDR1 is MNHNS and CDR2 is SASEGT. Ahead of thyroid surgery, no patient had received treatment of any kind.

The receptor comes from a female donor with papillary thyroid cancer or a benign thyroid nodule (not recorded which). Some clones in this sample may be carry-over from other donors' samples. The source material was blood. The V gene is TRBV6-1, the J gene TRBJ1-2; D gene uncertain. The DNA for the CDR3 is TGTGCCAGCAGCGCTACAGTGATGACTGCCTACACCTTC. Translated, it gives CASSATVMTAYTF.